The clone carrying this T cell receptor (beta chain) was found once. In the original workflow: How many nucleated cells were present was estimated from reference gene primer amplification. Using immunoSEQ multiplex PCR, the repertoire was profiled, and TCRdb retains in-frame clones only, with some absent. The DNA gave D and trimming, while V, J and clone size come from that table. The table has just under 65,000 clones, 70% to 85% seen once; the top ten hold under 50%. V shed 6 bases, J shed 8 bases, and the junction held 10 bases outside the gene matches. Germline loops: CDR1 MNHEY, CDR2 SVGAGI. The CDR3 is made up of 15 amino acids. The data originate from a study of blood T cell repertoires in COVID-19. The overall study: Nucleic acid was either cDNA or gDNA, and it came from T cells, B-cell-depleted T cells, or PBMCs.

The receptor comes from a human donor in a cohort sampled during active COVID-19. The chain has TRBV6-5 and TRBJ1-4; 9 bases are shared with TRBD1. Sequencing used peripheral blood. CDR3 in amino acids: CASRGGQGRLEKLFF. In DNA, the CDR3 is TGTGCCAGCAGGGGGGGACAGGGAAGGTTGGAAAAACTGTTTTTT.